This entry features one TCR beta chain sequence. Antigen specificity is unknown. This sample stems from a study of cytomegalovirus exposure and HLA in healthy donors. Study results and limitations: Across all donors, roughly uniform sequencing depth was an assumption of the presence/absence analyses. Testing in vitro showed three CMV-associated chains specific for CMV antigens.

PCR used 60 Vbeta primers and 13 Jbeta primers. How the authors handled the data: Later, an analysis found 65 million to 85 million unique TCR beta chains, and 8.5 million to 14 million of these were shared. The repertoire was sequenced with immunoSEQ multiplex PCR; TCRdb's copy has only in-frame clones and lacks some. V and J calls and clone size are given by that table; D and trimming were obtained from the DNA. The repertoire has 210,000 or so clones, approximately 85% of them found once; the top ten carry 0.2% to 0.25%. Trimming stripped 6 bases from V and 3 bases from J, with 6 bases between. This CDR3 is 11 amino acids long. Per germline, CDR1 DFQATT and CDR2 SNEGSKA (reference sequence).

The clonotype comes from a girl aged 2-15 years in good health and CMV-seronegative. The sample comprised PBMCs. This chain connects TRBV20-1 to TRBJ2-1; D is unresolved. The CDR3 DNA reads TGCAGTGCCACTAACTACAATGAGCAGTTCTTC. This encodes CSATNYNEQFF.